Each of the 15 T cell receptor beta chains below was sequenced from the same sample in a study of cytomegalovirus exposure and HLA in healthy donors. The study ran its PCR with 60 Vbeta and 13 Jbeta primers. The protocol was immunoSEQ multiplex PCR, while the TCRdb copy is restricted to in-frame clones and leaves out a portion. This table holds approximately 110,000 clones. Source material: PBMCs. Source of these receptors: a man younger than 35 in good health and CMV-seronegative.

This rearrangement joins TRBV7-9 to TRBJ2-7; the match to TRBD2 covers 11 bases. Germline V gene lookup returns CDR1 SEHNR and CDR2 FQNEAQ (reference sequence). This CDR3 region has 12 residues. The CDR3 loop reads CASSLAGGRLAV. The DNA for the CDR3 is TGTGCCAGCAGCCTAGCGGGAGGCCGTCTCGCCGTC.

The V gene is TRBV27, the J gene TRBJ2-1; 8 bases map to TRBD2. Germline V gene sequence: CDR1 MNHEY, CDR2 SMNVEV (reference sequence). V was clipped by 4 bases and J by 3 bases; unmatched bases: 8. The CDR3 contains 16 residues. CDR3 protein: CASSSITGTSYNEQFF. The CDR3 DNA reads TGTGCCAGCAGTTCAATCACCGGGACTAGCTACAATGAGCAGTTCTTC.

The rearrangement joins TRBV15 to TRBJ1-6; TRBD1 matches 10 bases. V trimming: 5 bases; J trimming: 7 bases; junction bases outside the gene matches: 8. The CDR3 runs 16 residues. The V gene's germline CDR1 is LNHNV and CDR2 YYDKDF (reference sequence). The DNA for the CDR3 is TGTGCCACCAGCCCCAGGACAGGGGGGATAAATTCACCCCTCCACTTT. Translation: CATSPRTGGINSPLHF.

The chain combines TRBV6-4 with TRBJ2-1; 10 positions agree with TRBD2. This CDR3 has 15 amino acids. The germline gives CDR1 MRHNA, CDR2 SNTAGT. V gave up 8 bases and J gave up 8 bases; unmatched junction bases: 12. The CDR3 protein is CASSSLAGEFDEQFF. As DNA, the CDR3 is TGTGCCAGCTCGTCCCTAGCGGGAGAATTCGATGAGCAGTTCTTC.

The V and J genes are TRBV30 and TRBJ2-1, with a tentative D call TRBD1 (6 bases). The ends were cut back, 2 bases at V and 3 bases at J, with 14 bases in the middle. This CDR3 spans 15 amino acids. Germline V lookup: CDR1 GTSNPN, CDR2 SVGIG (reference sequence). The CDR3 loop is CAWSSDSTRYNEQFF. CDR3 nucleotides: TGTGCCTGGAGTTCGGACAGTACCCGCTACAATGAGCAGTTCTTC.

In DNA, the CDR3 is TGTGCCAGCAGTCAGGGGTATAGCAATCAGCCCCAGCATTTT. Translated: CASSQGYSNQPQHF. The rearrangement links TRBV6-6 to TRBJ1-5; D perhaps matches TRBD1 (6 bases). Germline values: CDR1 MNHNY, CDR2 SVGAGI (reference sequence). The CDR3 is made up of 14 amino acids. Between the trimmed V and J ends, which lost 5 bases and 0 bases, there was a span of 8 bases.

The CDR3 bases are TGCGCCAGCAGCCAAGATCGCTGGCGGGAGGCCAATGAGCAGTTCTTC. It encodes CASSQDRWREANEQFF. This chain uses TRBV4-1 with TRBJ2-1; 8 positions match TRBD2. The J segment lost 6 bases and the V segment lost 0 bases, leaving 7 bases of the junction unmatched. Germline CDR1 is MGHRA and CDR2 is YSYEKL. The CDR3 length is 16 residues.

The rearrangement joins TRBV5-1 to TRBJ1-2; possible D gene TRBD1, 5 bases. This CDR3 spans 14 amino acids. The germline V and J ends were trimmed by 3 bases and 6 bases, with 15 bases remaining between them. Germline-derived CDR1 and CDR2 are SGHRS and YFSETQ. CDR3 amino acids: CASSYGQSADGYTF. CDR3 coding DNA: TGCGCCAGCAGCTACGGACAAAGCGCAGATGGCTACACCTTC.

This sequence joins TRBV5-1 and TRBJ2-1; a weak D match, TRBD2 (6 bases). The CDR3 has 16 amino acids. The germline V gene has CDR1 SGHRS and CDR2 YFSETQ. Trimming took off 1 base at V and 2 bases at J, with 13 bases between the two ends. CDR3 DNA sequence: TGCGCCAGCAGCTTGACTTTGCGGGGTCCCTACAATGAGCAGTTCTTC. It is translated as CASSLTLRGPYNEQFF.

V usage is TRBV21-1 and J usage is TRBJ2-5; the D call in the table, TRBD2, was not verified against the DNA. TRBV21-1 is a pseudogene locus. This CDR3 has 18 residues. The CDR3 coding sequence is TGTGCCAGCAGCGTTAGTGGTGGTAGCGGGAGAGGACAAGAGACCCAGTACTTC. This sequence encodes CASSVSGGSGRGQETQYF.

The chain uses TRBV19 and TRBJ2-7; 7 nucleotides agree with TRBD1. CDR1 is LNHDA and CDR2 is SQIVND in the germline V gene (reference sequence). CDR3 length equals 15 residues. V lost 7 bases, J lost 3 bases, and 12 bases stayed unmatched. Here the CDR3 reads CASTPGGLNIYEQYF. DNA of the CDR3: TGTGCCAGTACCCCAGGGGGTCTCAATATCTACGAGCAGTACTTC.

The J gene is TRBJ1-1, the V gene TRBV9, with a possible D match to TRBD1 (6 bases). From germline, CDR1 is SGDLS and CDR2 YYNGEE. V lost 6 bases to trimming and J lost 10 bases, with 19 bases between them. The CDR3 loop spans 13 amino acids. The CDR3 DNA sequence: TGTGCCAGCACCCTAGGCATAGGGGGAGTAGCTTTCTTT. Translated: CASTLGIGGVAFF. Supplemented by reference TRBV9 and TRBJ1-1, the full variable domain reads DSGVTQTPKHLITATGQRVTLRCSPRSGDLSVYWYQQSLDQGLQFLIQYYNGEERAKGNILERFSAQQFPDLHSELNLSSLELGDSALYFCASTLGIGGVAFFGQGTRLTVV.

The chain carries TRBV27 and TRBJ2-1; D is unclear. V lost 4 bases to trimming and J lost 2 bases, with 15 bases between them. Germline-derived CDR1 and CDR2 are MNHEY and SMNVEV (reference sequence). There are 16 residues in the CDR3. In nucleotides, the CDR3 is TGTGCCAGCAGTTCCGCCGGGTCCCACCCCTACAATGAGCAGTTCTTC. It is translated as CASSSAGSHPYNEQFF.

The chain recombines TRBV12-5 with TRBJ1-1, with a possible D match to TRBD1 (5 bases). This CDR3 has 13 residues. The V gene's germline CDR1 is LGHNT and CDR2 FRNRAP. Deletions cut 4 bases from V and 4 bases from J, with 10 bases between. The CDR3 protein is CASGWGVGTEAFF. The CDR3, as DNA: TGTGCTAGTGGTTGGGGGGTGGGCACTGAAGCTTTCTTT.

This chain connects TRBV25-1 to TRBJ2-7; perhaps TRBD2 as D (5 bases). The CDR3 length is 10 residues. The germline CDR1 and CDR2 sequences are MGHDK and SYGVNS. Trimming removed 8 bases at V and 5 bases at J, with 7 bases between. The CDR3 coding sequence is TGTGCCAGCGGGAGTCACGAGCAGTACTTC. Translated: CASGSHEQYF.